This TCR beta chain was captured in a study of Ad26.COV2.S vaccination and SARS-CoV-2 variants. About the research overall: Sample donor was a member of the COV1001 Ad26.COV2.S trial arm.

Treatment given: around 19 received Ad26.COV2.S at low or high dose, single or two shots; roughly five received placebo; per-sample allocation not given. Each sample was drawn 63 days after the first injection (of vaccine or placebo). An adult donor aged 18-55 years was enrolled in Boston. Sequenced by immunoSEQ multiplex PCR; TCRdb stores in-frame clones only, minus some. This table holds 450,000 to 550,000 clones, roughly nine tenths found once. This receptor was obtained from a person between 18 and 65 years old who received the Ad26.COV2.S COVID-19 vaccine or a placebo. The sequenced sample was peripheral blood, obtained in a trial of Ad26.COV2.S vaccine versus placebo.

In DNA, the CDR3 is TGCGCCAGCAGTGACCAGTACTCTAAGGATACGCAGTATTTT. As protein: CASSDQYSKDTQYF. The genes are TRBV10-1 and TRBJ2-3; D unclear. CDR3 length equals 14 residues. The V and J ends lost 3 bases and 6 bases respectively, with 13 bases between them. From germline, CDR1 is WNHNN and CDR2 SYGVQD (reference sequence).